This record concerns one T cell receptor beta chain sequence. Its target is unknown. The sample comes from a study of CD8 T cells in ankylosing spondylitis. Study results and limitations: Made up of eight or nine highly homologous variants, a TCR beta motif appeared characteristic of ankylosing spondylitis blood.

TCRdb used MiXCR to reprocess the 5' RACE reads, holding one entry per CDR3 protein. The table shows approximately 500,000 distinct CDR3 sequences, with approximately 11% occurring only once. V lost 7 bases and J lost 12; bases outside the gene matches: 6. CDR3 size: 11 residues. Germline loops: CDR1 SGHNT, CDR2 YENEEA. The chain joins TRBV11-3 to TRBJ2-1, with 7 positions matching TRBD1. The sequencing input was blood, either unsorted or a sorted T cell fraction (not recorded which). This receptor was taken from a male donor with ankylosing spondylitis. CDR3 amino acids: CASTTGSVQFF. The CDR3 region has the DNA TGTGCCAGCACGACAGGGTCGGTGCAGTTCTTC.